This T cell receptor (beta chain) was sequenced in a study of T cells in Graves' hyperthyroidism and ophthalmopathy. Across the whole study: Sampling of peripheral blood happened at initial diagnosis, prior to any treatment. Overall study results and limits: Ophthalmopathy, which appeared later, was predicted by the model a median around 6.9 months before onset.

V lost 7 bases, J lost 2 bases, and 9 bases lay in between. Germline assignment: CDR1 SEHNR and CDR2 FQNEAQ (reference sequence). CDR3 length equals 13 residues. Diagnosis relied on clinical symptoms, serum thyroxine and TRAb, thyroid ultrasound and orbital computed tomography. From RNA transcripts, TCR beta CDR3 regions were amplified. The study used the HTBI primer set for a first-round RT-PCR of the TCR CDR3. In TCRdb, the multiplex PCR reads were re-called with MiXCR into one record per CDR3 protein. The sample carries more than 500,000 distinct CDR3 sequences, about 16% recorded once. The sample holds many counts of this clonotype. Its specificity is not known.

This TCR was recovered from a woman aged 30 to 39 with Graves' ophthalmopathy. This chain uses TRBV7-9 with TRBJ2-1; D uncertain. The sequenced sample consisted of blood. The CDR3 DNA reads TGTGCCAGCATTGCGTCAGCCTACAATGAGCAGTTCTTC. It yields the protein CASIASAYNEQFF. Full variable domain (outside the CDR3, taken from reference TRBV7-9 and TRBJ2-1): DTGVSQNPRHKITKRGQNVTFRCDPISEHNRLYWYRQTLGQGPEFLTYFQNEAQLEKSRLLSDRFSAERPKGSFSTLEIQRTEQGDSAMYLCASIASAYNEQFFGPGTRLTVL.